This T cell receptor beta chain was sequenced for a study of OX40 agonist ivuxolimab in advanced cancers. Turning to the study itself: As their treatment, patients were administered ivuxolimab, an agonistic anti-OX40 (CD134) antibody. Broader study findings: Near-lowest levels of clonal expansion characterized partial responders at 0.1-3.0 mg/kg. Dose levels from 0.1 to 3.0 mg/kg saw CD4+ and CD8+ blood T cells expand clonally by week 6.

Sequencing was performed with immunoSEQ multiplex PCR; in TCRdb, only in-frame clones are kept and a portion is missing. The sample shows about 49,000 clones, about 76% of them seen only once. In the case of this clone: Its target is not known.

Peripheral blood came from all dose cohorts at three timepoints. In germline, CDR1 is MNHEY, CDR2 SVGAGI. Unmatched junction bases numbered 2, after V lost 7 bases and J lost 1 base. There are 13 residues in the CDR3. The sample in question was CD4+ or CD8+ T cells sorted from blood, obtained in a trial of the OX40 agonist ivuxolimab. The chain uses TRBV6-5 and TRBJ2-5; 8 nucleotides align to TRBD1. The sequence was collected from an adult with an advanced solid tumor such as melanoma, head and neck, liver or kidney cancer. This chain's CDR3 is CASKDRGQETQYF. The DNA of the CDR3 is TGTGCCAGCAAAGACAGGGGCCAAGAGACCCAGTACTTC.